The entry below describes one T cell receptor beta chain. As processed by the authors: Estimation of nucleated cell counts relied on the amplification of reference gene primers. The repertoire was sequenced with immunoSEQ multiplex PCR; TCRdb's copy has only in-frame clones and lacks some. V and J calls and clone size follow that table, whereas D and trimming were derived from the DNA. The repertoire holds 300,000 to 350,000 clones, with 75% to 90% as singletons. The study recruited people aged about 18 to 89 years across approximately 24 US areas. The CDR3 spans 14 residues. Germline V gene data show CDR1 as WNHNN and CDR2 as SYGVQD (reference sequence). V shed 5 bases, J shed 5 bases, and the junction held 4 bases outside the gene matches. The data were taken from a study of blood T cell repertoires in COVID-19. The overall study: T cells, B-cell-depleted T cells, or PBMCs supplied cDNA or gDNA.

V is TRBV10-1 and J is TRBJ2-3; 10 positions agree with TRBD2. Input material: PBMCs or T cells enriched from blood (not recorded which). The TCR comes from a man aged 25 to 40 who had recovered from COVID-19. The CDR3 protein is CASSTSGVVDTQYF. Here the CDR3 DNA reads TGCGCCAGCAGTACTAGCGGGGTGGTAGATACGCAGTATTTT.